The 25 T cell receptor beta chains below were found in one sample sequenced in a study of shared clonotypes between healthy human individuals. Here immunoSEQ multiplex PCR was the method, and the copy in TCRdb shows in-frame clones only, minus some. This table holds some 980,000 clones, 70% to 85% found once. Sequences were obtained from memory CD4+ T cells sorted from blood. The sample's subset: CD45RA-negative fraction. These receptors were obtained from a young man in good health.

This sequence joins TRBV5-8 and TRBJ2-5; D is perhaps TRBD2 (6 bases). Between the trimmed V and J ends, which lost 7 bases and 1 base, there was a span of 14 bases. The CDR3 extends over 14 amino acids. Germline V gene lookup returns CDR1 SGHTS and CDR2 YDEGEE. The CDR3 DNA follows: TGTGCCAGCCCGGCGGGACTTCTCCAAGAGACCCAGTACTTC. It encodes CASPAGLLQETQYF.

This clone was found a few times. The rearrangement links TRBV11-3 to TRBJ1-1, with 10 positions matching TRBD1. With 5 bases clipped from V and 3 bases from J, the junction kept 6 bases outside the gene matches. CDR3 length: 15 amino acids. The germline CDR1 and CDR2 sequences are SGHNT and YENEEA. The CDR3 loop reads CASSRGQGYDTEAFF. CDR3 bases: TGTGCCAGCAGCAGGGGACAGGGGTACGACACTGAAGCTTTCTTT.

This clone was detected once. The rearrangement uses TRBV5-1 and TRBJ2-3; TRBD2 aligns across 14 bases. Trimming at V came to 4 bases and at J to 6 bases, leaving 7 bases not matched to a gene. This CDR3 is 16 amino acids long. The germline gives CDR1 SGHRS, CDR2 YFSETQ. This chain's CDR3 is CASSAGGLAGGDTQYF. Written as DNA, the CDR3 is TGCGCCAGCAGCGCCGGCGGACTAGCGGGGGGTGATACGCAGTATTTT.

The chain employs TRBV9 and TRBJ1-2; D unresolved. The CDR3 sequence is 16 residues long. From germline, CDR1 is SGDLS and CDR2 YYNGEE. V was clipped by 0 bases and J by 5 bases, with 17 bases between them. The CDR3 loop is CASSVGSGTKSYGYTF. The DNA for the CDR3 is TGTGCCAGCAGCGTAGGGAGCGGCACCAAATCATATGGCTACACCTTC.

The V call is TRBV6-1, the J call TRBJ2-3; D gene unclear. CDR1 and CDR2 (germline): MNHNS, SASEGT. With 7 bases removed from V and 6 bases from J, the gap between germline ends came to 8 bases. The CDR3 sequence is 11 residues long. DNA of the CDR3: TGTGCCAGCACCGTGAGGGATACGCAGTATTTT. This codes for CASTVRDTQYF.

This chain uses TRBV2 with TRBJ1-5; 9 positions match TRBD1. The CDR3 runs 15 residues. The V segment lost 10 bases and the J segment 3 bases; nucleotides outside the gene matches: 10. Germline CDR1 is SNHLY and CDR2 is FYNNEI. The chain's CDR3 is CAMAQGADPNQPQHF. CDR3 in DNA: TGTGCCATGGCACAGGGGGCGGATCCCAATCAGCCCCAGCATTTT.

The CDR3 sequence: CASRRGQLGEQYF. The DNA of the CDR3 is TGTGCCAGCAGAAGGGGGCAGCTGGGGGAGCAGTACTTC. The rearrangement uses TRBV6-5 and TRBJ2-7, with 7 bases that match TRBD1. The junction had 9 bases not matched to a gene; V was cut back by 6 bases and J by 7 bases. Germline V gene lookup returns CDR1 MNHEY and CDR2 SVGAGI. The CDR3 has 13 amino acids.

V gene TRBV6-1 combines with J gene TRBJ2-5, with TRBD1 identical over 8 bases. Germline V gene sequence: CDR1 MNHNS, CDR2 SASEGT. Trimming cost V 4 bases and J 2 bases; bases outside gene matches: 3. This CDR3 has 14 residues. The CDR3 DNA sequence: TGTGCCAGCAGTGGACAGGGGATTCAAGAGACCCAGTACTTC. Its protein is CASSGQGIQETQYF.

This clone was observed a few times. The chain recombines TRBV19 with TRBJ1-5; D gene uncertain. With 1 base removed from V and 0 bases from J, the gap between germline ends came to 16 bases. Germline V gene lookup returns CDR1 LNHDA and CDR2 SQIVND (reference sequence). The CDR3 runs to 18 residues. The CDR3 DNA sequence: TGTGCCAGTAGTATAGGGGCGGGGAACTTCTATAGCAATCAGCCCCAGCATTTT. Protein product: CASSIGAGNFYSNQPQHF.

This chain joins TRBV10-2 and TRBJ2-3; no firm D call. V was cut by 3 bases and J by 8 bases, with 6 bases left in between. The CDR3 covers 11 residues. From germline, CDR1 is WSHSY and CDR2 SAAADI. Written as DNA, the CDR3 is TGCGCCAGCAGTGAAGCCTTTACGCAGTATTTT. This encodes CASSEAFTQYF.

In DNA, the CDR3 is TGTGCGTGGGAACAGGGGAGGCAAGAGACCCAGTACTTC. Amino acids: CAWEQGRQETQYF. This chain uses TRBV30 with TRBJ2-5, with D possibly being TRBD1 (7 bases). Germline CDR1 GTSNPN, CDR2 SVGIG (reference sequence). This CDR3 spans 13 amino acids.

This rearrangement joins TRBV18 to TRBJ1-4; D uncertain. The V gene lost 3 bases and the J gene lost 8 bases, with 10 bases spanning the gap. Germline CDR1 and CDR2: KGHSH and LQKENI. CDR3 size: 13 residues. CDR3 amino acids: CASSPVVGEKLFF. CDR3 bases: TGTGCCAGCTCACCTGTGGTGGGCGAAAAACTGTTTTTT.

V usage is TRBV9 and J usage is TRBJ1-4; D is undetermined. Trimming shortened V by 2 bases and J by 0 bases, and 11 bases separated the two germline ends. The CDR3 spans 16 residues. Germline V gene data show CDR1 as SGDLS and CDR2 as YYNGEE. The CDR3 nucleotides are TGTGCCAGCAGCGTTCTGGGTACGTCAACTAATGAAAAACTGTTTTTT. This encodes CASSVLGTSTNEKLFF.

This chain links TRBV7-9 with TRBJ2-2; 7 nucleotides line up with TRBD1. Germline lookup yields CDR1 SEHNR and CDR2 FQNEAQ (reference sequence). V was clipped by 2 bases and J by 4 bases; unmatched bases: 4. The CDR3 covers 15 residues. The CDR3 loop is CASSLTSGGTGELFF. CDR3 coding DNA: TGTGCCAGCAGCTTAACCTCAGGGGGCACCGGGGAGCTGTTTTTT.

This chain uses TRBV7-9 with TRBJ1-3, with unresolved D. Trimming removed 1 base from V and 0 bases from J, with 7 bases in between. CDR1 and CDR2 from the germline V gene are SEHNR and FQNEAQ (reference sequence). The length of the CDR3 is 15 residues. The CDR3 region is CASSLGSNSGNTIYF. CDR3 coding DNA: TGTGCCAGCAGCTTAGGCAGTAACTCTGGAAACACCATATATTTT.

As for this clone: A single base is all that separates this from a far larger clone, so a read error is likely. The genes are TRBV11-2 and TRBJ2-2; D call uncertain. Germline V CDR1 and CDR2: SGHAT, FQNNGV. Between the trimmed V and J ends, which lost 4 bases and 2 bases, there was a span of 2 bases. This CDR3 is 12 amino acids long. DNA for the CDR3: TGTGCCAGCAGCTCAAACACCGGGGAGCTGTTTTTT. It is translated as CASSSNTGELFF.

In this sample, this clone turned up a few times. The chain carries TRBV4-1 and TRBJ2-5; 7 bases are a match to TRBD2. The CDR3 contains 14 residues. The junction had 4 bases not matched to a gene; V was cut back by 1 base and J by 5 bases. The V gene's germline CDR1 is MGHRA and CDR2 YSYEKL. CDR3 loop: CASSQGGGGETQYF. CDR3 in DNA: TGCGCCAGCAGCCAAGGCGGGGGAGGCGAGACCCAGTACTTC.

The chain is built from TRBV10-1 and TRBJ2-2; D gene ambiguous. Trimming stripped 6 bases from V and 9 bases from J, with 8 bases between. Germline V gene data show CDR1 as WNHNN and CDR2 as SYGVQD (reference sequence). The CDR3 loop spans 11 amino acids. The CDR3 reads CASSSDRELFF. The CDR3 DNA reads TGCGCCAGCAGCAGTGACAGGGAGCTGTTTTTT.

The rearrangement links TRBV4-2 to TRBJ1-6, with 9 positions matching TRBD1. The length of the CDR3 is 16 residues. CDR1 is LGHNA and CDR2 is YNFKEQ in the germline V gene. The trim removed 0 bases at V and 7 bases at J, leaving 4 bases unmatched. CDR3 bases: TGTGCCAGCAGCCAAGAAAGGACAGGGGTGAATTCACCCCTCCACTTT. Its protein product is CASSQERTGVNSPLHF.

This clone was observed at least ten times. The chain couples TRBV7-2 to TRBJ1-3; TRBD1 matches at 7 bases. The CDR3 spans 13 residues. Germline lookup yields CDR1 SGHTA and CDR2 FQGNSA. Trimming took 6 bases from V and 1 from J; bases not matched to a gene: 0. The CDR3 region has the DNA TGTGCCAGCAGGACAGGGTCTGGAAACACCATATATTTT. Amino acids: CASRTGSGNTIYF.

This clone occurred many times. This rearrangement joins TRBV7-6 to TRBJ2-3, with 8 positions matching TRBD2. Germline V lookup: CDR1 SGHVS, CDR2 FNYEAQ. Trimming at V came to 2 bases and at J to 1 base, leaving 5 bases not matched to a gene. This CDR3 region has 16 residues. CDR3 DNA: TGTGCCAGCAGCTTAAACCCAGCGGGGGGCACAGATACGCAGTATTTT. Encoded protein: CASSLNPAGGTDTQYF.

This sequence joins TRBV5-6 and TRBJ2-1, with D perhaps matching TRBD2 (5 bases). Germline assignment: CDR1 SGHDT and CDR2 YYEEEE. Between the trimmed V and J ends, which lost 0 bases and 5 bases, there was a span of 9 bases. This CDR3 comprises 14 residues. The CDR3 is CASSLGAVDNEQFF. The CDR3 DNA reads TGTGCCAGCAGCTTGGGAGCGGTAGACAATGAGCAGTTCTTC.

V is TRBV11-3 and J is TRBJ2-3, with D unclear. Germline V gives CDR1 SGHNT, CDR2 YENEEA. The CDR3 runs 14 residues. With 3 bases removed from V and 4 bases from J, the gap between germline ends came to 11 bases. The CDR3 region is CASSLNALADTQYF. CDR3 coding DNA: TGTGCCAGCAGCTTGAATGCTCTCGCAGATACGCAGTATTTT.

The CDR3 loop is CASTRGVQETQYF. CDR3 in DNA: TGCGCCAGCACTAGGGGAGTCCAAGAGACCCAGTACTTC. The chain carries TRBV10-2 and TRBJ2-5; D could derive from TRBD1 or TRBD2 (5 bases each). The V gene's germline CDR1 is WSHSY and CDR2 SAAADI. The CDR3 has 13 residues. V was clipped by 7 bases and J by 1 base, with 10 bases between them.

A remark on this clone: Other DNA sequences from this sample encode an identical CDR3 as well. This chain joins TRBV30 and TRBJ2-7; 8 bases are shared with TRBD1. J lost 3 bases, V lost 2 bases, and 3 bases had no gene match. Germline V gene lookup returns CDR1 GTSNPN and CDR2 SVGIG (reference sequence). This CDR3 is built from 13 residues. In DNA, the CDR3 is TGTGCCTGGAGTCTAGGACAGGGCTACGAGCAGTACTTC. Protein: CAWSLGQGYEQYF.